This T cell receptor beta chain comes out of a study of blood T cell repertoires in COVID-19 (dated by TCRdb to the early 2020s). For the wider study: Collaborator samples came from the United States, Italy and Spain and covered acute and convalescent phases of COVID-19. The prospective study material was composed of cDNA or gDNA derived from T cells, B-cell-depleted T cells, or PBMCs. Subjects who had been exposed to COVID-19, were actively infected with it, or had recovered from it provided the deeply sampled blood TCRbeta repertoires that made up the dataset. The repertoires were released in a freely available public database intended as a resource for research on the immune response to SARS-CoV-2. Samples were obtained from the ongoing ImmuneRACE study (first 160 participants) and from 950 to 1,500 subjects provided by 6 global collaborators. A de-identified subject ID, COVID-19 status, age in years and sex were almost always included in the sample metadata. Where available, HLA class I and class II types were obtained from metadata supplied by the sample provider rather than from assay-based typing.

TCRbeta CDR3 regions were amplified from genomic DNA by means of the immunoSEQ Assay, a bias-controlled multiplex PCR. In the paper's pipeline: Within the assay, amplification of reference gene primers was used to estimate how many nucleated cells each sample contained. Sequence reads were collapsed and filtered to measure the absolute abundance of every unique TCRbeta CDR3 rearrangement. For each sample, productive Simpson clonality was calculated as the square root of Simpson's diversity index over productive rearrangements. The clones in this table, taken by TCRdb from immuneACCESS, are in-frame only. Not every clone is retained; where verified, under half of the shortfall comes from an unresolved V gene, and the cause of the rest is unknown. Clone size and the V and J calls come from that table; the DNA yielded D and trimming. For this sample there are hundreds of thousands of clones; more than 75% appear just once. Less than 3.5% of the sample is taken by the ten largest.

Concerning this clone: Its recognized antigen is unknown. Base qualities were left out, and no much larger clone turns up one base away.

Trimming removed 1 base from V and 5 bases from J, leaving 8 bases between the germline ends. The germline V gene yields SGHVS for CDR1 and FQNEAQ for CDR2. Inclusive of the bounding cysteine and phenylalanine, the CDR3 is 13 residues long. Only the CDR3 part of the read is kept: 39 bases, read in frame from the first base. Broader findings and caveats from the paper: Clinical and demographic metadata were provided uncurated, with the amount varying by source and participant.

The collaborating institutions used their own protocols to collect whole blood in K2EDTA tubes. Collaborator samples were shipped for TCRbeta analysis as frozen whole blood, isolated PBMCs, or DNA extracted from either sample type. The chain employs TRBV7-8 and TRBJ1-2, with a tentative D gene TRBD1 over 6 matching bases. This clonotype originated in a human donor in a cohort sampled during active COVID-19. Sequenced input: peripheral blood. The CDR3 region has the sequence CASSLDRAYGYTF. The nucleotide sequence is TGTGCCAGCAGCTTAGACAGGGCTTATGGCTACACCTTC.